Following are 21 T cell receptor beta chains from one sample sequenced in a study of cytomegalovirus exposure and HLA in healthy donors. Data came from immunoSEQ multiplex PCR; TCRdb stores just in-frame clones and leaves some out. The top ten clones hold around 1.8% of a sample with about 64,000 clones, about 89% of them seen once. The sequenced sample was PBMCs. The receptors shown here come from a woman aged 18-29 years in good health and CMV-seronegative.

The chain is built from TRBV19 and TRBJ2-7; 9 nucleotides match TRBD2. V trimming: 3 bases; J trimming: 0 bases; junction bases outside the gene matches: 3. The germline V gene encodes CDR1 LNHDA and CDR2 SQIVND (reference sequence). The CDR3 spans 15 residues. CDR3: CASSISSGASYEQYF. The CDR3 bases are TGTGCCAGTAGTATCTCTAGCGGGGCCTCCTACGAGCAGTACTTC.

The CDR3 coding sequence is TGCGCCAGCAGCTCTAGCGGAGGTCGGGTCGAGCAGTACTTC. Translation gives CASSSSGGRVEQYF. The J gene is TRBJ2-7, the V gene TRBV5-1, with 7 positions matching TRBD2. Germline V gene lookup returns CDR1 SGHRS and CDR2 YFSETQ. V was clipped by 3 bases and J by 6 bases; unmatched bases: 9. The CDR3 is made up of 14 amino acids.

V is TRBV4-2 and J is TRBJ2-7; 9 bases match TRBD2. Germline V gene data show CDR1 as LGHNA and CDR2 as YNFKEQ. The junction had 5 bases not matched to a gene; V was cut back by 0 bases and J by 5 bases. This CDR3 spans 15 amino acids. CDR3 loop: CASSQDLAGDDEQYF. Here the CDR3 DNA reads TGTGCCAGCAGCCAAGATTTAGCGGGAGATGACGAGCAGTACTTC.

The chain recombines TRBV5-4 with TRBJ2-5; 14 bases line up with TRBD2. The CDR3 is 16 residues long. The V segment lost 4 bases and the J segment 4 bases; nucleotides outside the gene matches: 6. Looked up from germline, CDR1 is SGHNT and CDR2 is YYREEE (reference sequence). The CDR3 loop reads CASSKGLAGVGETQYF. CDR3 in DNA: TGTGCCAGCAGCAAGGGACTAGCGGGAGTAGGAGAGACCCAGTACTTC. Combining the CDR3 with reference TRBV5-4 and TRBJ2-5 gives the whole variable domain ETGVTQSPTHLIKTRGQQVTLRCSSQSGHNTVSWYQQALGQGPQFIFQYYREEENGRGNFPPRFSGLQFPNYSSELNVNALELDDSALYLCASSKGLAGVGETQYFGPGTRLLVL.

CDR3 sequence: CASRTRRSSYNEQFF. The DNA for the CDR3 is TGTGCCAGCAGGACCCGGCGGAGCTCCTACAATGAGCAGTTCTTC. V usage is TRBV6-5 and J usage is TRBJ2-1; D is unclear. Trimming left V 6 bases short and J 0 bases short, with 12 bases between. In germline, CDR1 is MNHEY, CDR2 SVGAGI. This CDR3 comprises 15 residues.

This chain uses TRBV27 with TRBJ2-3; TRBD2 aligns across 10 bases. This CDR3 has 14 amino acids. The germline V gene encodes CDR1 MNHEY and CDR2 SMNVEV (reference sequence). V lost 6 bases to trimming and J lost 7 bases; unmatched junction nucleotides: 7. The CDR3 spells CASRLLAGRHTQYF. CDR3 sequence (DNA): TGTGCCAGCAGGCTACTAGCGGGAAGACATACGCAGTATTTT.

The chain is built from TRBV4-1 and TRBJ1-6, with 9 bases identical to TRBD1. V gave up 0 bases and J gave up 9 bases; unmatched junction bases: 9. The CDR3 extends over 17 amino acids. The germline V gene has CDR1 MGHRA and CDR2 YSYEKL. The CDR3 sequence: CASSQDGVGTGSSPLHF. CDR3 nucleotides: TGCGCCAGCAGCCAAGATGGGGTTGGGACAGGGTCTTCACCCCTCCACTTT.

This chain uses TRBV7-6 with TRBJ1-1, with 7 bases lining up with TRBD1. The CDR3 contains 17 residues. V was clipped by 5 bases and J by 0 bases; unmatched bases: 12. The germline CDR1 and CDR2 sequences are SGHVS and FNYEAQ. The CDR3 DNA reads TGTGCCAGCAGCCGATTAGGCATCGGGACAGTGAACACTGAAGCTTTCTTT. Translation: CASSRLGIGTVNTEAFF.

The chain links TRBV28 to TRBJ1-2, with 8 bases aligning to TRBD1. Germline V gene sequence: CDR1 MDHEN, CDR2 SYDVKM. The CDR3 length is 14 residues. V lost 6 bases to trimming and J lost 5 bases; unmatched junction nucleotides: 8. CDR3 sequence: CASRPTGGWYGYTF. The DNA of the CDR3 is TGTGCCAGCAGACCCACAGGGGGTTGGTATGGCTACACCTTC.

This clone was found a few times. Other DNA sequences in this sample translate to the same CDR3. The CDR3 sequence: CASSYRTGSEQYF. The CDR3 DNA sequence: TGTGCCAGCAGCTACAGGACAGGGTCCGAGCAGTACTTC. The chain combines TRBV27 with TRBJ2-7; 8 nucleotides line up with TRBD1. Per germline, CDR1 MNHEY and CDR2 SMNVEV (reference sequence). J was trimmed by 6 bases and V by 6 bases; bases with no gene match: 7. The CDR3 spans 13 residues.

This chain joins TRBV6-5 and TRBJ1-2; D gene unclear. The germline V gene has CDR1 MNHEY and CDR2 SVGAGI. The germline V and J ends were trimmed by 5 bases and 4 bases, with 11 bases remaining between them. This CDR3 comprises 13 residues. CDR3 in amino acids: CASSPEGGYGYTF. For the CDR3, the DNA is TGTGCCAGCAGTCCAGAGGGTGGCTATGGCTACACCTTC.

V and J are TRBV9 and TRBJ2-3; D unresolved. Germline-derived CDR1 and CDR2 are SGDLS and YYNGEE. Between the trimmed V and J ends, which lost 4 bases and 6 bases, there was a span of 9 bases. The CDR3 consists of 12 residues. CDR3 sequence reads: CASSPILDTQYF. The CDR3 region has the DNA TGTGCCAGCAGCCCTATACTGGATACGCAGTATTTT.

The chain couples TRBV28 to TRBJ1-2; D unresolved. The CDR3 sequence is 13 residues long. Germline V gene sequence: CDR1 MDHEN, CDR2 SYDVKM. Trimming removed 2 bases from V and 4 bases from J, with 8 bases in between. The CDR3 sequence: CASSLRHPYGYTF. The CDR3 bases are TGTGCCAGCAGTTTACGACATCCCTATGGCTACACCTTC.

The chain employs TRBV6-4 and TRBJ2-1; TRBD2 aligns across 8 bases. Trimming at V came to 3 bases and at J to 8 bases, leaving 21 bases not matched to a gene. The CDR3 contains 19 residues. CDR1 and CDR2 (germline): MRHNA, SNTAGT. The CDR3 DNA reads as TGTGCCAGCAGTGAAGTCGCCGGACTAGCTCAAAGAAAGAGAGATGAGCAGTTCTTC. It is translated as CASSEVAGLAQRKRDEQFF.

This chain uses TRBV7-3 with TRBJ2-7, with a weak D call TRBD2 (6 bases). Trimming pared 5 bases from V and 5 bases from J, leaving 13 bases between. The CDR3 loop spans 13 amino acids. The germline V gene has CDR1 SGHTA and CDR2 FQGTGA. The CDR3 loop is CASSPGLLNEQYF. In DNA form, the CDR3 reads TGTGCCAGCAGCCCTGGACTACTCAACGAGCAGTACTTC.

V is TRBV4-3 and J is TRBJ1-1, with 8 nucleotides matching TRBD1. Germline V lookup: CDR1 LGHNA, CDR2 YSLEER. The CDR3 covers 17 residues. The junction had 10 bases not matched to a gene; V was cut back by 0 bases and J by 4 bases. The CDR3 DNA reads TGCGCCAGCAGCCAAGAACCCCGGACAGGGCGGATCACTGAAGCTTTCTTT. Translating it yields CASSQEPRTGRITEAFF.

The V call is TRBV5-1, the J call TRBJ2-5, with a possible D match to TRBD2 (6 bases). V lost 6 bases, J lost 4 bases, and 13 bases lay in between. Germline V lookup: CDR1 SGHRS, CDR2 YFSETQ. The CDR3 spans 13 residues. In DNA form, the CDR3 reads TGCGCCAGCAAACCATCGGGGGTAGAGACCCAGTACTTC. Encoded protein: CASKPSGVETQYF.

V and J are TRBV5-1 and TRBJ2-1; perhaps TRBD2 as D (5 bases). Germline CDR1 and CDR2: SGHRS and YFSETQ. Trimming took off 4 bases at V and 1 base at J, with 15 bases between the two ends. The length of the CDR3 is 16 residues. This chain's CDR3 is CASSEGGFISYNEQFF. The CDR3 DNA reads TGCGCCAGCAGCGAGGGTGGCTTTATTTCCTACAATGAGCAGTTCTTC.

The J gene is TRBJ1-2, the V gene TRBV7-9, with a possible D match to TRBD1 (6 bases). The CDR3 runs 15 residues. Germline CDR1 reads SEHNR; CDR2 reads FQNEAQ (reference sequence). V lost 8 bases to trimming and J lost 7 bases, with 23 bases between them. CDR3 sequence reads: CASAKRGGLRAGYTF. Written as DNA, the CDR3 is TGTGCCAGCGCTAAGCGGGGGGGCCTCCGGGCTGGCTACACCTTC.

This chain joins TRBV4-2 and TRBJ1-2; TRBD1 is a possible D gene (6 bases). This CDR3 is 16 amino acids long. Germline values: CDR1 LGHNA, CDR2 YNFKEQ. Trimming pared 0 bases from V and 0 bases from J, leaving 11 bases between. The CDR3 coding sequence is TGTGCCAGCAGCCAAGATACTGGGGGCGCTAACTATGGCTACACCTTC. Translation: CASSQDTGGANYGYTF.

V and J are TRBV19 and TRBJ1-3, with D unclear. The CDR3 spans 14 residues. Trimming took off 8 bases at V and 0 bases at J, with 11 bases between the two ends. Germline-derived CDR1 and CDR2 are LNHDA and SQIVND (reference sequence). This CDR3 is CASRTQSSGNTIYF. CDR3 DNA: TGTGCCAGTCGAACTCAAAGCTCTGGAAACACCATATATTTT.